These 32 T cell receptor beta chains were sequenced from one sample in a study of cytomegalovirus exposure and HLA in healthy donors. The PCR employed 60 Vbeta primers together with 13 Jbeta primers. Measured with immunoSEQ multiplex PCR; TCRdb has only the in-frame clones, and not every one. This sample has tens of thousands of clones, with 60% to 85% found just once. Material for sequencing was PBMCs. These receptors were taken from a man aged 35 to 55 in good health and CMV-seronegative.

This clone was counted only a few times. V and J are TRBV27 and TRBJ2-1, with 7 positions matching TRBD1. CDR1 is MNHEY and CDR2 is SMNVEV in the germline V gene (reference sequence). Trimming cost V 2 bases and J 9 bases; bases outside gene matches: 4. CDR3 length: 13 residues. The CDR3 nucleotides read TGTGCCAGCAGTTTACCGGGGACAGCTGAGCAGTTCTTC. Translated, it gives CASSLPGTAEQFF.

This clone was found a few times. The chain links TRBV28 to TRBJ2-1, with 12 bases fitting TRBD2. The germline CDR1 and CDR2 sequences are MDHEN and SYDVKM. With 4 bases clipped from V and 6 bases from J, the junction kept 4 bases outside the gene matches. CDR3 length: 15 residues. Here the CDR3 DNA reads TGTGCCAGCAGTTCGACTAGCGGGGGCCTCAATGAGCAGTTCTTC. This gives the protein CASSSTSGGLNEQFF. Full variable domain (rest looked up from reference TRBV28 and TRBJ2-1): DVKVTQSSRYLVKRTGEKVFLECVQDMDHENMFWYRQDPGLGLRLIYFSYDVKMKEKGDIPEGYSVSREKKERFSLILESASTNQTSMYLCASSSTSGGLNEQFFGPGTRLTVL.

This clone was detected a few times. The rearrangement joins TRBV19 to TRBJ2-7; 11 nucleotides match TRBD2. Looked up from germline, CDR1 is LNHDA and CDR2 is SQIVND (reference sequence). J was trimmed by 4 bases and V by 4 bases; bases with no gene match: 6. The CDR3 has 15 amino acids. CDR3: CASSTGTSGTYEQYF. The DNA of the CDR3 is TGTGCCAGTAGTACAGGGACTAGCGGTACTTACGAGCAGTACTTC.

CDR3 amino acids: CASSPRTGRYEQYF. The CDR3 region has the DNA TGTGCCAGCAGTCCGAGGACAGGGCGCTACGAGCAGTACTTC. The V call is TRBV27, the J call TRBJ2-7, with 8 bases matching TRBD1. Germline V gene lookup returns CDR1 MNHEY and CDR2 SMNVEV (reference sequence). This CDR3 spans 14 amino acids. The V gene end was trimmed by 5 bases and the J gene end by 3 bases; junction bases not matched to a gene: 6.

This chain uses TRBV10-3 with TRBJ2-1; 9 nucleotides agree with TRBD2. The CDR3 totals 13 residues. CDR1 ENHRY and CDR2 SYGVKD come from the germline V gene. Losses at the gene ends were 9 bases for V and 7 bases for J; bases not matched to a gene: 7. The CDR3 sequence is CAIGREGPNEQFF. The CDR3 nucleotides are TGTGCCATAGGGCGGGAGGGCCCAAATGAGCAGTTCTTC.

This clone was seen only a few times. The rearrangement links TRBV29-1 to TRBJ2-7; 8 bases are a match to TRBD2. CDR1 and CDR2 from the germline V gene are SQVTM and ANQGSEA. The V gene end was trimmed by 2 bases and the J gene end by 7 bases; junction bases not matched to a gene: 10. This CDR3 region has 14 residues. CDR3 nucleotide sequence: TGCAGCGTTGAATCCGCTAGCGGGCGGCGGGAGCAGTACTTC. It encodes CSVESASGRREQYF.

The chain links TRBV6-1 to TRBJ2-1; 14 bases fit TRBD2. This CDR3 region has 13 residues. Germline loops: CDR1 MNHNS, CDR2 SASEGT. The ends lost 7 bases at V and 12 bases at J; junction bases unmatched: 5. The CDR3 DNA sequence: TGTGCCAGCAAGGGACTAGCGGGAGTGGGGCAGTTCTTC. Protein: CASKGLAGVGQFF.

The chain uses TRBV4-1 and TRBJ2-2; D is possibly TRBD1 (6 bases). V was cut by 4 bases and J by 0 bases, with 12 bases left in between. The CDR3 runs 16 residues. The germline V gene encodes CDR1 MGHRA and CDR2 YSYEKL. CDR3 residues: CASSPGGRPNTGELFF. The CDR3 DNA reads as TGCGCCAGCAGCCCTGGGGGCCGGCCGAACACCGGGGAGCTGTTTTTT.

The chain has TRBV29-1 and TRBJ2-2; weak D call: TRBD1 (6 bases). Germline values: CDR1 SQVTM, CDR2 ANQGSEA. V lost 4 bases, J lost 6 bases, and 9 bases lay in between. This CDR3 contains 12 residues. CDR3 in amino acids: CSVAGDPGELFF. CDR3 coding DNA: TGCAGCGTTGCAGGGGACCCCGGGGAGCTGTTTTTT.

This clone was counted between two and nine times. J is TRBJ2-7 and V is TRBV11-2, with TRBD1 matching over 8 bases. The V gene end was trimmed by 1 base and the J gene end by 5 bases; junction bases not matched to a gene: 10. Germline V CDR1 and CDR2: SGHAT, FQNNGV. This CDR3 is built from 16 residues. The chain's CDR3 is CASSLAPRGRMDEQYF. The CDR3 DNA is TGTGCCAGCAGCTTAGCACCCAGGGGGCGAATGGACGAGCAGTACTTC.

This clone was seen only once. CDR3: CASSLDPAGGVNEQFF. The CDR3, as DNA: TGCGCCAGCAGCTTGGATCCAGCGGGAGGGGTTAATGAGCAGTTCTTC. The rearrangement joins TRBV5-1 to TRBJ2-1, with 10 bases identical to TRBD2. This CDR3 region has 16 residues. V gave up 0 bases and J gave up 7 bases; unmatched junction bases: 7. Germline V CDR1 and CDR2: SGHRS, YFSETQ.

This chain links TRBV5-1 with TRBJ1-1, with 7 bases identical to TRBD1. The CDR3 sequence is 15 residues long. Per germline, CDR1 SGHRS and CDR2 YFSETQ. The trim removed 4 bases at V and 0 bases at J, leaving 6 bases unmatched. The CDR3 sequence is CASSPRDRLNTEAFF. The CDR3, as DNA: TGCGCCAGCAGCCCCCGGGACAGATTGAACACTGAAGCTTTCTTT.

A remark on this clone: This sample also contains other DNA sequences that code for the same CDR3. This sequence joins TRBV27 and TRBJ2-7; a possible D gene is TRBD2 (6 bases). The length of the CDR3 is 15 residues. Germline CDR1 MNHEY, CDR2 SMNVEV (reference sequence). V was clipped by 5 bases and J by 0 bases, with 14 bases between them. CDR3 bases: TGTGCCAGCAGTCTCTATAGCGGATCCTCCTACGAGCAGTACTTC. Its protein is CASSLYSGSSYEQYF.

This chain links TRBV30 with TRBJ1-5, with a weak D call TRBD1 (6 bases). From germline, CDR1 is GTSNPN and CDR2 SVGIG (reference sequence). CDR3 length: 16 amino acids. The V and J ends lost 5 bases and 7 bases respectively, with 24 bases between them. CDR3: CAWFFRDTRGTQPQHF. Here the CDR3 DNA reads TGTGCCTGGTTTTTCCGGGACACCCGAGGGACCCAGCCCCAGCATTTT.

The chain joins TRBV7-9 to TRBJ1-6, with a possible D match to TRBD1 (5 bases). Between the trimmed V and J ends, which lost 7 bases and 8 bases, there was a span of 15 bases. This CDR3 is built from 14 residues. Germline V gives CDR1 SEHNR, CDR2 FQNEAQ (reference sequence). CDR3 region: CASTAGGVHSPLHF. In DNA form, the CDR3 reads TGTGCCAGCACAGCGGGGGGGGTACATTCACCCCTCCACTTT.

This chain links TRBV6-1 with TRBJ2-7, with TRBD2 matching over 14 bases. V lost 4 bases and J lost 3; bases outside the gene matches: 8. CDR3 length: 17 residues. The V gene's germline CDR1 is MNHNS and CDR2 SASEGT. The CDR3, as DNA: TGTGCCAGCAGTGGGCAATTGGGACTAGCGGGGGTCTACGAGCAGTACTTC. Its protein is CASSGQLGLAGVYEQYF.

This chain connects TRBV5-1 to TRBJ2-1; 8 bases are shared with TRBD2. V was clipped by 0 bases and J by 2 bases; unmatched bases: 4. This CDR3 comprises 16 residues. Germline CDR1 is SGHRS and CDR2 is YFSETQ. The CDR3 is CASSLGLAGTYNEQFF. CDR3 nucleotides: TGCGCCAGCAGCTTGGGGCTAGCGGGCACCTACAATGAGCAGTTCTTC.

The chain combines TRBV7-2 with TRBJ2-1, with TRBD1 matching over 9 bases. J lost 2 bases, V lost 5 bases, and 4 bases had no gene match. CDR1 is SGHTA and CDR2 is FQGNSA in the germline V gene. The CDR3 covers 15 residues. The CDR3 reads CASSQGQGTYNEQFF. In DNA, the CDR3 is TGTGCCAGCAGCCAGGGACAGGGAACCTACAATGAGCAGTTCTTC. The variable domain in full, with the rest retrieved from reference TRBV7-2 and TRBJ2-1, is GAGVSQSPSNKVTEKGKDVELRCDPISGHTALYWYRQSLGQGLEFLIYFQGNSAPDKSGLPSDRFSAERTGGSVSTLTIQRTQQEDSAVYLCASSQGQGTYNEQFFGPGTRLTVL.

The chain links TRBV5-1 to TRBJ1-1, with D perhaps TRBD1 (5 bases). V was trimmed by 5 bases and J by 2 bases, leaving 10 bases between them. The CDR3 sequence is 13 residues long. Germline loops: CDR1 SGHRS, CDR2 YFSETQ. CDR3 bases: TGCGCCAGCAGAGAGCAGGGCAACACTGAAGCTTTCTTT. Protein: CASREQGNTEAFF.

The V and J genes are TRBV9 and TRBJ1-1; D ambiguous. CDR1 is SGDLS, CDR2 YYNGEE, per germline. V lost 1 base to trimming and J lost 3 bases, with 7 bases between them. CDR3 length equals 13 residues. CDR3 loop: CASSVSPYTEAFF. The CDR3 region has the DNA TGTGCCAGCAGCGTATCTCCGTACACTGAAGCTTTCTTT.

Only a few counts were recorded for this clone. V and J are TRBV9 and TRBJ2-2, with 10 bases lining up with TRBD2. CDR3 length: 16 residues. V was clipped by 0 bases and J by 5 bases; unmatched bases: 4. CDR1 and CDR2 from the germline V gene are SGDLS and YYNGEE. The CDR3 DNA reads TGTGCCAGCAGCGTAGAATTTAGCGGGAGGACCGGGGAGCTGTTTTTT. Its translation: CASSVEFSGRTGELFF.

The chain is built from TRBV27 and TRBJ2-1, with D tentatively TRBD1 (5 bases). The CDR3 sequence is 14 residues long. The V and J ends lost 3 bases and 4 bases respectively, with 10 bases between them. The germline V gene encodes CDR1 MNHEY and CDR2 SMNVEV (reference sequence). The CDR3 sequence is CASSFNNRYNEQFF. For the CDR3, the DNA is TGTGCCAGCAGTTTTAATAACAGGTACAATGAGCAGTTCTTC.

There are a few counts of this clone. This rearrangement joins TRBV2 to TRBJ1-1, with D possibly TRBD1 on 5 matching bases. Per the germline V gene, CDR1 is SNHLY and CDR2 is FYNNEI. CDR3 length equals 16 residues. Trimming shortened V by 2 bases and J by 2 bases, and 15 bases separated the two germline ends. The CDR3, as DNA: TGTGCCAGCAGTGAAAAACCGAGGACACACAACACTGAAGCTTTCTTT. It translates to CASSEKPRTHNTEAFF.

J is TRBJ1-4 and V is TRBV6-1; 8 bases agree with TRBD1. CDR1 MNHNS and CDR2 SASEGT come from the germline V gene. V was pared by 7 bases and J by 7 bases, with 8 bases of the junction left unmatched. The CDR3 has 14 residues. CDR3 protein: CASNHDRGREKLFF. CDR3 DNA sequence: TGTGCCAGCAACCACGACAGGGGTCGTGAAAAACTGTTTTTT.

The V call is TRBV5-8, the J call TRBJ2-3; D is undetermined. Germline values: CDR1 SGHTS, CDR2 YDEGEE. V was pared by 2 bases and J by 2 bases, with 12 bases between. The CDR3 is 15 residues long. The CDR3 nucleotides read TGTGCCAGCAGCTTTACTGGCGGAATCACAGATACGCAGTATTTT. Protein: CASSFTGGITDTQYF.

The genes are TRBV7-2 and TRBJ2-5, with TRBD1 matching over 11 bases. The CDR3 loop spans 16 amino acids. V shed 2 bases and J 5 bases; nucleotides not matched to a gene: 7. Germline V gene sequence: CDR1 SGHTA, CDR2 FQGNSA. The DNA of the CDR3 is TGTGCCAGCAGCTTACTGGGACAGGGGGTCGGGGAGACCCAGTACTTC. Translated, it gives CASSLLGQGVGETQYF. Drawing the rest from reference TRBV7-2 and TRBJ2-5, the complete variable domain is GAGVSQSPSNKVTEKGKDVELRCDPISGHTALYWYRQSLGQGLEFLIYFQGNSAPDKSGLPSDRFSAERTGGSVSTLTIQRTQQEDSAVYLCASSLLGQGVGETQYFGPGTRLLVL.

This chain joins TRBV7-8 and TRBJ2-2; 11 nucleotides align to TRBD2. CDR3 length equals 17 residues. CDR1 and CDR2 from the germline V gene are SGHVS and FQNEAQ. With 3 bases clipped from V and 3 bases from J, the junction kept 6 bases outside the gene matches. DNA of the CDR3: TGTGCCAGCAGCTTGGCTATAGCGGGAGGGGACACCGGGGAGCTGTTTTTT. Protein: CASSLAIAGGDTGELFF. The whole variable domain, remainder taken from reference TRBV7-8 and TRBJ2-2, is GAGVSQSPRYKVAKRGQDVALRCDPISGHVSLFWYQQALGQGPEFLTYFQNEAQLDKSGLPSDRFFAERPEGSVSTLKIQRTQQEDSAVYLCASSLAIAGGDTGELFFGEGSRLTVL.

This clone was picked up one time. J is TRBJ2-1 and V is TRBV15, with 8 bases lining up with TRBD2. Germline V CDR1 and CDR2: LNHNV, YYDKDF (reference sequence). Losses at the gene ends were 3 bases for V and 10 bases for J; bases not matched to a gene: 11. The CDR3 has 15 residues. CDR3 DNA: TGTGCCACCAGCAGGGGAGGGGCGGGAGGTGGAGAGCAGTTCTTC. Translating gives CATSRGGAGGGEQFF.

The CDR3: CASSARQGGTPLHF. The CDR3 DNA reads TGTGCCAGCAGTGCGCGGCAGGGAGGTACACCCCTCCACTTT. The V gene is TRBV2, the J gene TRBJ1-6; a possible D gene is TRBD1 (5 bases). The V end was cut by 4 bases, the J end by 11 bases, with 15 bases between. The V gene's germline CDR1 is SNHLY and CDR2 FYNNEI. The CDR3 totals 14 residues.

The rearrangement joins TRBV28 to TRBJ1-5, with D maybe TRBD1 (5 bases). CDR1 is MDHEN, CDR2 SYDVKM, per germline. The CDR3 is made up of 13 amino acids. The V gene lost 7 bases and the J gene lost 4 bases, with 11 bases spanning the gap. CDR3 sequence: CASTGTRNQPQHF. CDR3 DNA sequence: TGTGCCAGCACAGGGACTAGAAATCAGCCCCAGCATTTT.

This clone was observed a handful of times. V is TRBV27 and J is TRBJ2-1; TRBD2 is a possible D gene (6 bases). Germline V gives CDR1 MNHEY, CDR2 SMNVEV (reference sequence). V was trimmed by 4 bases and J by 9 bases, leaving 16 bases between them. The CDR3 loop spans 14 amino acids. The CDR3 loop reads CASSSPRRGGEQFF. The CDR3 DNA follows: TGTGCCAGCAGTTCGCCACGGAGGGGCGGTGAGCAGTTCTTC.

This sequence joins TRBV2 and TRBJ2-7; possible D gene TRBD1, 5 bases. Germline V CDR1 and CDR2: SNHLY, FYNNEI. Trimming took off 1 base at V and 6 bases at J, with 13 bases between the two ends. The CDR3 is 14 amino acids. CDR3 region: CASSEGGVSLEQYF. As DNA, the CDR3 is TGTGCCAGCAGTGAAGGGGGCGTCAGTCTCGAGCAGTACTTC.